The clone carrying this TCR beta chain was detected many times. The antigen remains unidentified. The CDR3 is cut off 3 residues early in the read; its end comes from the germline J gene. The germline V gene has CDR1 SGHTA and CDR2 FQGNSA. The CDR3 consists of 15 residues. Unmatched junction bases numbered 7, after V lost 7 bases and J lost 5 bases. The data were obtained in a study of T cell clonality in common variable immunodeficiency. The study, taken as a whole, reports: Common variable immunodeficiency TCR beta sequences reportedly had fewer deletions and N-nucleotide insertions. TCRbeta clonality was increased in CVID versus healthy controls.

Profiled with immunoSEQ multiplex PCR; TCRdb holds only in-frame clones, not every one. The repertoire has about 66,000 clones, none seen only once; the ten largest take about 1.5%. This TCR derives from a person aged 18 to 75 in good health. The genes are TRBV7-2 and TRBJ2-2, with TRBD1 identical over 10 bases. Sequences were obtained from peripheral blood mononuclear cells. The CDR3 loop is CASTPRDRGTGELFF. The CDR3 bases that were read are TGTGCCAGCACCCCCCGGGACAGGGGAACCGGGGAG.